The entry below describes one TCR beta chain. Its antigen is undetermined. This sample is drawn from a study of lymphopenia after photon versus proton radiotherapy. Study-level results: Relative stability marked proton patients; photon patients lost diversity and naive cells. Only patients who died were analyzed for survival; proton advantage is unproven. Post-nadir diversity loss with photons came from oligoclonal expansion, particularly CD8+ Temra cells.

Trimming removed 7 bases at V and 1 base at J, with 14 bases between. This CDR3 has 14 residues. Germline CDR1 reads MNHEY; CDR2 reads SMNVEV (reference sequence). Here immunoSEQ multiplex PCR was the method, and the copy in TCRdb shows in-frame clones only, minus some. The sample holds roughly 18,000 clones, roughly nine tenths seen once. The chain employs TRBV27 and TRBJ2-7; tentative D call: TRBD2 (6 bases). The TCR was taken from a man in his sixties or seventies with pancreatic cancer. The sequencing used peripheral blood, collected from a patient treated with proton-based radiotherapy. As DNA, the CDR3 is TGTGCCAGCAACGCGGGGCGTACTTCCTACGAGCAGTACTTC. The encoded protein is CASNAGRTSYEQYF.